This T cell receptor beta chain was observed in a study of blood T cell repertoires in COVID-19. Study-wide context: Material from acute and convalescent COVID-19 was sourced from the United States, Italy and Spain.

Sequencing was performed with immunoSEQ multiplex PCR; in TCRdb, only in-frame clones are kept and a portion is missing. The data contain approximately 140,000 clones, more than 80% of them singletons. The CDR3 contains 16 residues. Germline CDR1 reads SGHRS; CDR2 reads YFSETQ. Trimming removed 0 bases from V and 3 bases from J, with 14 bases in between. Sequenced material: peripheral blood. This TCR came from an elderly woman in a cohort sampled during active or convalescent COVID-19. The V and J genes are TRBV5-1 and TRBJ2-3, with unresolved D. CDR3 nucleotide sequence: TGCGCCAGCAGCTTGGTTCCAATAACAGAAACAGATACGCAGTATTTT. It codes for CASSLVPITETDTQYF.